Sequencing of this T cell receptor beta chain was carried out in a study of blood T cells in healthy people across ages. It was with a sample-barcoded 5' primer and a J-beta primer mix that a second PCR of roughly 7 to 12 cycles was run. A single record per CDR3 protein comes from TCRdb applying MiXCR to the 5' RACE reads. The table shows about 1.5 million distinct CDR3 sequences, with roughly 43% occurring only once. With regard to this clonotype: Its antigen is not known.

Study outcomes and limitations: For the donors, CMV status was unknown and possibly confounded expanded clonotype changes.

Germline lookup yields CDR1 DFQATT and CDR2 SNEGSKA (reference sequence). This CDR3 has 13 amino acids. This TCR came from a woman between 18 and 29 years old in good health. The gene calls are TRBV20-1 and TRBJ2-5, with D possibly TRBD1 on 5 matching bases. The last part of the DNA fits TRBJ2-7 better; the J call may be wrong. Specimen: blood. The CDR3 spells CSARPPDSHEQYF. In DNA form, the CDR3 reads TGCAGTGCTAGACCGCCCGACAGCCACGAGCAGTACTTC.